This T cell receptor beta chain comes out of a study of cytomegalovirus exposure and HLA in healthy donors. 13 Jbeta primers and 60 Vbeta primers were used for the PCR. The table came from immunoSEQ multiplex PCR; TCRdb's copy has only in-frame clones and leaves some out. The table records around 41,000 clones, 68% of them present only once. The material sequenced was PBMCs. The sequence was collected from a man aged 40-49 years in good health and CMV-seronegative.

The CDR3 protein is CASSQNPSLQGRNTEAFF. For the CDR3, the DNA is TGCGCCAGCAGCCAAAACCCCTCCCTACAGGGGCGGAACACTGAAGCTTTCTTT. The V gene is TRBV4-1, the J gene TRBJ1-1, with TRBD1 identical over 7 bases. The germline V gene has CDR1 MGHRA and CDR2 YSYEKL. V gave up 2 bases and J gave up 1 base; unmatched junction bases: 13. The CDR3 covers 18 residues.